The 20 T cell receptor beta chains listed next were all sequenced from one sample in a study of OX40 agonist ivuxolimab in advanced cancers. This table comes from immunoSEQ multiplex PCR, and its TCRdb copy is limited to in-frame clones, with some not included. The data show 12,000 or so clones, 70% to 80% seen once. The sample was CD4+ or CD8+ T cells sorted from blood, taken in a trial of the OX40 agonist ivuxolimab. The source of these receptors is an adult with an advanced solid tumor such as melanoma, head and neck, liver or kidney cancer.

The V call is TRBV9, the J call TRBJ2-1; 11 bases match TRBD2. CDR1 is SGDLS, CDR2 YYNGEE, per germline. Germline trimming cut 2 bases from V and 6 bases from J; bases unmatched to any gene: 4. The CDR3 spans 15 residues. The CDR3 coding sequence is TGTGCCAGCAGCGTGGGGACTAGCGGTTTCAATGAGCAGTTCTTC. Translation gives CASSVGTSGFNEQFF.

The chain is built from TRBV11-2 and TRBJ2-7, with 9 bases fitting TRBD1. V lost 3 bases to trimming and J lost 2 bases; unmatched junction nucleotides: 17. Per germline, CDR1 SGHAT and CDR2 FQNNGV. The CDR3 loop spans 19 amino acids. CDR3 nucleotides: TGTGCCAGCAGCTTCACTGTGACAGGGGGTCTTCAGGGGACCTACGAGCAGTACTTC. It translates to CASSFTVTGGLQGTYEQYF.

This chain links TRBV29-1 with TRBJ2-3; D possibly uses TRBD1 or TRBD2 (5 bases each). Trimming left V 6 bases short and J 2 bases short, with 21 bases between. In germline, CDR1 is SQVTM, CDR2 ANQGSEA. The CDR3 sequence is 16 residues long. The CDR3: CSVEWVDGTFTDTQYF. DNA of the CDR3: TGCAGCGTGGAATGGGTGGACGGGACCTTCACAGATACGCAGTATTTT.

This clone rates as hyperexpanded. The chain uses TRBV29-1 and TRBJ1-1; maybe TRBD1 (5 bases). V dropped 6 bases and J dropped 5 bases, with 13 bases sitting between them. The CDR3 runs to 12 residues. Germline V gives CDR1 SQVTM, CDR2 ANQGSEA. CDR3 in amino acids: CSVEKGWTEAFF. CDR3 DNA sequence: TGCAGCGTCGAAAAGGGGTGGACTGAAGCTTTCTTT.

This clone showed up just a few times. The CDR3 spells CASSPRNLGHTDTQYF. In nucleotides, the CDR3 is TGTGCCAGCAGCCCGAGAAACCTGGGGCACACAGATACGCAGTATTTT. The V gene is TRBV7-3, the J gene TRBJ2-3, with D tentatively TRBD1 (5 bases). V was shortened by 5 bases and J by 2 bases, with 17 bases between the two germline ends. CDR1 and CDR2 (germline): SGHTA, FQGTGA. CDR3 length equals 16 residues. The full variable domain, rest sourced from reference TRBV7-3 and TRBJ2-3, is GAGVSQTPSNKVTEKGKYVELRCDPISGHTALYWYRQSLGQGPEFLIYFQGTGAADDSGLPNDRFFAVRPEGSVSTLKIQRTERGDSAVYLCASSPRNLGHTDTQYFGPGTRLTVL.

The chain links TRBV7-9 to TRBJ2-1; TRBD1 is a possible D gene (5 bases). V dropped 1 base and J dropped 8 bases, with 9 bases sitting between them. CDR1 is SEHNR and CDR2 is FQNEAQ in the germline V gene (reference sequence). CDR3 size: 13 residues. CDR3 loop: CASSLVQGDEQFF. CDR3 in DNA: TGTGCCAGCAGCTTAGTTCAGGGCGATGAGCAGTTCTTC.

This chain uses TRBV28 with TRBJ1-5; tentatively, D is TRBD1 (5 bases). V lost 4 bases and J lost 6, with 13 bases in between. The CDR3 runs 14 residues. Germline values: CDR1 MDHEN, CDR2 SYDVKM. The CDR3 is CASSYVRGGQPQHF. In DNA form, the CDR3 reads TGTGCCAGCAGTTACGTAAGGGGTGGTCAGCCCCAGCATTTT.

The CDR3 nucleotides are TGTGCCAGCAGTTTCGGGCAGGGGGCGCAGCAGTACTTC. Protein sequence: CASSFGQGAQQYF. The V call is TRBV27, the J call TRBJ2-7, with 8 bases identical to TRBD1. From germline, CDR1 is MNHEY and CDR2 SMNVEV (reference sequence). There are 13 residues in the CDR3. Unmatched junction bases numbered 6, after V lost 3 bases and J lost 8 bases.

The genes are TRBV19 and TRBJ2-2; D remains ambiguous. Germline CDR1 reads LNHDA; CDR2 reads SQIVND (reference sequence). The V end was cut by 2 bases, the J end by 4 bases, with 5 bases between. This CDR3 comprises 13 residues. The CDR3 DNA reads as TGTGCCAGTAGTATACAGACCACCGGGGAGCTGTTTTTT. Its protein product is CASSIQTTGELFF.

The J gene is TRBJ1-1, the V gene TRBV19; 10 bases map to TRBD1. The ends lost 6 bases at V and 5 bases at J; junction bases unmatched: 3. CDR1 and CDR2 from the germline V gene are LNHDA and SQIVND (reference sequence). The CDR3 is made up of 13 amino acids. CDR3 DNA sequence: TGTGCCAGTAGCATGGACAGGGGGACTGAAGCTTTCTTT. Translated, it gives CASSMDRGTEAFF.

This sequence joins TRBV6-5 and TRBJ2-6, with D uncertain. CDR1 MNHEY and CDR2 SVGAGI come from the germline V gene. Between the trimmed V and J ends, which lost 5 bases and 4 bases, there was a span of 9 bases. This CDR3 contains 14 residues. CDR3: CASSREYGANVLTF. Written as DNA, the CDR3 is TGTGCCAGCAGTAGGGAATACGGGGCCAACGTCCTGACTTTC.

This clone was counted only a few times. This rearrangement joins TRBV28 to TRBJ2-5, with 8 positions matching TRBD2. The CDR3 has 17 amino acids. J lost 0 bases, V lost 5 bases, and 11 bases had no gene match. Germline-derived CDR1 and CDR2 are MDHEN and SYDVKM. The CDR3 loop reads CASSVTHSGIYQETQYF. As DNA, the CDR3 is TGTGCCAGCAGTGTTACGCATAGCGGGATATACCAAGAGACCCAGTACTTC.

This chain joins TRBV18 and TRBJ1-5; 8 nucleotides match TRBD1. The germline V gene has CDR1 KGHSH and CDR2 LQKENI. The CDR3 runs to 15 residues. V lost 6 bases, J lost 3 bases, and 7 bases stayed unmatched. The CDR3 reads CASSPGQGPNQPQHF. CDR3 sequence (DNA): TGTGCCAGCTCCCCCGGACAGGGTCCCAATCAGCCCCAGCATTTT.

This clone was seen once. V and J are TRBV14 and TRBJ2-5, with D perhaps matching TRBD2 (6 bases). Germline-derived CDR1 and CDR2 are SGHDN and FVKESK. The length of the CDR3 is 17 residues. Trimming took 1 base from V and 3 from J, leaving 18 bases between them. This CDR3 is CASSQGLGRELKETQYF. CDR3 DNA sequence: TGTGCCAGCAGCCAAGGTCTCGGGAGAGAACTAAAAGAGACCCAGTACTTC.

V usage is TRBV7-9 and J usage is TRBJ1-2; 7 positions agree with TRBD1. Germline V lookup: CDR1 SEHNR, CDR2 FQNEAQ (reference sequence). This CDR3 spans 17 amino acids. Unmatched junction bases numbered 11, after V lost 0 bases and J lost 4 bases. The CDR3: CASSLAGGTAQLYGYTF. The CDR3 DNA follows: TGTGCCAGCAGCTTAGCGGGGGGGACAGCCCAACTCTATGGCTACACCTTC. The variable domain in full, with the rest retrieved from reference TRBV7-9 and TRBJ1-2, is DTGVSQNPRHKITKRGQNVTFRCDPISEHNRLYWYRQTLGQGPEFLTYFQNEAQLEKSRLLSDRFSAERPKGSFSTLEIQRTEQGDSAMYLCASSLAGGTAQLYGYTFGSGTRLTVV.

The chain employs TRBV6-6 and TRBJ2-1, with 8 bases aligning to TRBD2. The length of the CDR3 is 15 residues. Germline V gene sequence: CDR1 MNHNY, CDR2 SVGAGI (reference sequence). With 3 bases clipped from V and 7 bases from J, the junction kept 8 bases outside the gene matches. The CDR3 loop is CASSYDGGVWNEQFF. CDR3 sequence (DNA): TGTGCCAGCAGTTATGACGGGGGGGTCTGGAATGAGCAGTTCTTC.

The chain has TRBV11-2 and TRBJ2-5; 7 nucleotides agree with TRBD1. This CDR3 is 14 amino acids long. The germline V gene encodes CDR1 SGHAT and CDR2 FQNNGV. J was trimmed by 5 bases and V by 4 bases; bases with no gene match: 7. The CDR3 sequence is CASSSTGFLETQYF. As DNA, the CDR3 is TGTGCCAGCAGCTCGACAGGGTTTCTGGAGACCCAGTACTTC.

This clone was seen once. CDR3 amino acids: CASSVVRVRSYEQYF. As DNA, the CDR3 is TGTGCCAGCAGTGTGGTTAGAGTTCGTTCCTACGAGCAGTACTTC. This chain links TRBV6-5 with TRBJ2-7, with D hard to call. Trimming removed 5 bases from V and 1 base from J, with 15 bases in between. This CDR3 comprises 15 residues. Germline-derived CDR1 and CDR2 are MNHEY and SVGAGI.

The V and J genes are TRBV21-1 and TRBJ1-3; the table calls TRBD1, which could not be checked here. TRBV21-1 has pseudogene status. This CDR3 spans 16 amino acids. The CDR3 loop is CASSPPDRGSGNTIYF. The CDR3 nucleotides read TGTGCCAGCAGCCCCCCGGACAGGGGCTCTGGAAACACCATATATTTT.

V gene TRBV5-1 combines with J gene TRBJ2-5, with 8 positions matching TRBD2. V dropped 4 bases and J dropped 5; count of bases not matched to a gene: 10. From germline, CDR1 is SGHRS and CDR2 YFSETQ. There are 15 residues in the CDR3. The CDR3 reads CASSPGSGSGETQYF. The DNA of the CDR3 is TGCGCCAGCAGCCCGGGGAGCGGGAGCGGGGAGACCCAGTACTTC.